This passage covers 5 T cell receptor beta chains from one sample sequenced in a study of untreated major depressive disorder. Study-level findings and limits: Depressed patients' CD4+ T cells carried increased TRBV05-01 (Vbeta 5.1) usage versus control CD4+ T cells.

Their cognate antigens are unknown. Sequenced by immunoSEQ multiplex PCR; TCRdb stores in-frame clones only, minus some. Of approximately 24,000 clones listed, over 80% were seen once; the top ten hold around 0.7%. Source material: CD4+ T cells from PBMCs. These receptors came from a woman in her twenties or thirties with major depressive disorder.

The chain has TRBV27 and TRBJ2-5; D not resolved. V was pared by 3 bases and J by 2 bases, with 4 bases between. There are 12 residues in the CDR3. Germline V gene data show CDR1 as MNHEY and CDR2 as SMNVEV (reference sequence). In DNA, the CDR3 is TGTGCCAGCAGTTTTCTTCAAGAGACCCAGTACTTC. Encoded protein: CASSFLQETQYF.

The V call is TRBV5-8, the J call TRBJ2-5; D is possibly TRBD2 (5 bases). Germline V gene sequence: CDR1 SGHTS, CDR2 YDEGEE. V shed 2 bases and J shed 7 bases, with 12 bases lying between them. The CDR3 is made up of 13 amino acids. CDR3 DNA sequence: TGTGCCAGCAGCTTTGGAGCTGGAGGGACCCAGTACTTC. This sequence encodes CASSFGAGGTQYF.

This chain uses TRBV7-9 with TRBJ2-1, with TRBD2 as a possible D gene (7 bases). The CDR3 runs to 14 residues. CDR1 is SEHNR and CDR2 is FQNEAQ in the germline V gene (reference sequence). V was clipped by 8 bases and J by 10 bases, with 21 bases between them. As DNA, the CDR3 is TGTGCCAGCCTGGAGGGGGGGACTCCCAGGGAGCAGTTCTTC. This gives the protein CASLEGGTPREQFF.

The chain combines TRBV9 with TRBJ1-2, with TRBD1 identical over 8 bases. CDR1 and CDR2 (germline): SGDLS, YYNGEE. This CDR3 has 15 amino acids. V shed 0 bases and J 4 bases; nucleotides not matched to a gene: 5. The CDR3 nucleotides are TGTGCCAGCAGCGTAGAAGCAGGGGGCAGCTATGGCTACACCTTC. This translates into CASSVEAGGSYGYTF. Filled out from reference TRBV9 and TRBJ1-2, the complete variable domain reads DSGVTQTPKHLITATGQRVTLRCSPRSGDLSVYWYQQSLDQGLQFLIQYYNGEERAKGNILERFSAQQFPDLHSELNLSSLELGDSALYFCASSVEAGGSYGYTFGSGTRLTVV.

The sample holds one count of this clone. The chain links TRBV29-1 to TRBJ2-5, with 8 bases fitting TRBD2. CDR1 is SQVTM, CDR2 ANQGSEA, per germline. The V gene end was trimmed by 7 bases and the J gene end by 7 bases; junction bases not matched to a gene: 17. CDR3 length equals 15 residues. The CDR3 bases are TGCAGCGCTGATGCCGGGACTAGTTTGTTAGGGACCCAGTACTTC. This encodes CSADAGTSLLGTQYF.